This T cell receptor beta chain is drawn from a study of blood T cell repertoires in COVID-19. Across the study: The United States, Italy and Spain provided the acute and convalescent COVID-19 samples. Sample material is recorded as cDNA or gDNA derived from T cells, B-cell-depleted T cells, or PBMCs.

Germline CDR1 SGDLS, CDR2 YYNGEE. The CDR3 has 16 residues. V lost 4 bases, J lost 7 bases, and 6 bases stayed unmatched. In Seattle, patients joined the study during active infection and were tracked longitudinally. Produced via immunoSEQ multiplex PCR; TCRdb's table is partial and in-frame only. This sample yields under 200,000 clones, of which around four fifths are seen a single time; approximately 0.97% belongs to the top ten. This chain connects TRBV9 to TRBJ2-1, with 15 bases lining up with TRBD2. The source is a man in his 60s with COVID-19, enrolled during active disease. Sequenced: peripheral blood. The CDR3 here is CASSTGTSGRRNEQFF. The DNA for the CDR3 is TGTGCCAGCAGCACAGGGACTAGCGGGAGGAGGAATGAGCAGTTCTTC.